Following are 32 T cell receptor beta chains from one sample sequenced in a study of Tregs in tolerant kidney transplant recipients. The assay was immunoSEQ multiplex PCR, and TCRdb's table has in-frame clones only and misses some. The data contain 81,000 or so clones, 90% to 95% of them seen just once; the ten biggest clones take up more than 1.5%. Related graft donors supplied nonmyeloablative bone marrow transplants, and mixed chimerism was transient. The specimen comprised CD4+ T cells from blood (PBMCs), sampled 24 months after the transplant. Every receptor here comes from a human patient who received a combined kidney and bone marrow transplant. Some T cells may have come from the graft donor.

CDR3 loop: CASSLGQGIMGNNGNSNQPQHF. The CDR3 coding sequence is TGTGCCAGCAGCTTGGGACAGGGGATAATGGGAAATAATGGAAATAGCAATCAGCCCCAGCATTTT. The chain employs TRBV27 and TRBJ1-5; 10 bases agree with TRBD1. CDR1 is MNHEY, CDR2 SMNVEV, per germline (reference sequence). The trim removed 6 bases at V and 0 bases at J, leaving 23 bases unmatched. CDR3 length: 22 residues.

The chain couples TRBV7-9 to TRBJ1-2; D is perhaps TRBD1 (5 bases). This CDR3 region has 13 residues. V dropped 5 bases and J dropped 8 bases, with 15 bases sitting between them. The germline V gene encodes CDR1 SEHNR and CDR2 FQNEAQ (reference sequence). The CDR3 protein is CASSVVGVYGYTF. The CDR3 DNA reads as TGTGCCAGCAGCGTCGTAGGGGTGTACGGCTACACCTTC.

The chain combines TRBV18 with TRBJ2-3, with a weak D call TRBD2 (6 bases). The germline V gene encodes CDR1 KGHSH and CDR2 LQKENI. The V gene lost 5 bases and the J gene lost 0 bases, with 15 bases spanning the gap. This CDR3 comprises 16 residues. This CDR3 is CASSAEGRGSTDTQYF. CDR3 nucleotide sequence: TGTGCCAGCTCAGCCGAGGGACGGGGGAGCACAGATACGCAGTATTTT.

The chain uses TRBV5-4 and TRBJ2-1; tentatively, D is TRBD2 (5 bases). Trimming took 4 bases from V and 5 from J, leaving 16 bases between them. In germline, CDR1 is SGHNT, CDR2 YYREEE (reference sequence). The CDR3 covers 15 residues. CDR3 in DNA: TGTGCCAGCAGCCCCCGGGGTCCAGGCAACAATGAGCAGTTCTTC. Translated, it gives CASSPRGPGNNEQFF.

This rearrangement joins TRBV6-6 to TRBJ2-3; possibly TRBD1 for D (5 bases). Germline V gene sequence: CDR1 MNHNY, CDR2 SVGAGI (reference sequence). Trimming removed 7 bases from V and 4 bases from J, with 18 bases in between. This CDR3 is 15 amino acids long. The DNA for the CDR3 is TGTGCCAGCACGAAAGGACAAAAGACCTCAGATACGCAGTATTTT. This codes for CASTKGQKTSDTQYF.

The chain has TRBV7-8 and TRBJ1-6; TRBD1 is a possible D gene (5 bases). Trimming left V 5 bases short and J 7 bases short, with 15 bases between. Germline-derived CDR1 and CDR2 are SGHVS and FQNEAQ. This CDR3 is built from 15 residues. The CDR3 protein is CASSLVGGGNSPLHF. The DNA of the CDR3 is TGTGCCAGCAGCCTCGTTGGGGGGGGAAATTCACCCCTCCACTTT.

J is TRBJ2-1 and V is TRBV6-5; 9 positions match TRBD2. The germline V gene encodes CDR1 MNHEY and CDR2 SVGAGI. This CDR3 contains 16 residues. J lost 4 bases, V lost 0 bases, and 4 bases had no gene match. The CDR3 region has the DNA TGTGCCAGCAGTTACTCTTTTAGCGGGAGTTACAATGAGCAGTTCTTC. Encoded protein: CASSYSFSGSYNEQFF.

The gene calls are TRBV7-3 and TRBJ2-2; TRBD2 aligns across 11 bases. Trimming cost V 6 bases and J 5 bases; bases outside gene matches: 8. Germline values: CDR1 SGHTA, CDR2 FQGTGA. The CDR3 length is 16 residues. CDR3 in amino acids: CASSVLAGGGTGELFF. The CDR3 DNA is TGTGCCAGCAGTGTGCTAGCGGGGGGAGGTACCGGGGAGCTGTTTTTT.

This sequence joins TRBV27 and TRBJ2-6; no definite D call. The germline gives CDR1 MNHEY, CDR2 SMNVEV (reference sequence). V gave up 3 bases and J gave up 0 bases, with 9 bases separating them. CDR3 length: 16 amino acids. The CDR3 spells CASSLGTRSGANVLTF. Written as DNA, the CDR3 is TGTGCCAGCAGTTTGGGCACTCGCTCTGGGGCCAACGTCCTGACTTTC.

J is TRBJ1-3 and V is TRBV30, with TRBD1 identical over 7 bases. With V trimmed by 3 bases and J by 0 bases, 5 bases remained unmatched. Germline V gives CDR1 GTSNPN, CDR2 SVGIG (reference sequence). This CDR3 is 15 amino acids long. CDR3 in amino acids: CAWRRDSNSGNTIYF. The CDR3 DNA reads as TGTGCCTGGAGGAGGGACAGCAACTCTGGAAACACCATATATTTT.

The CDR3 reads CASSGTSTDTQYF. CDR3 bases: TGTGCCAGCAGCGGGACTAGTACAGATACGCAGTATTTT. The V and J genes are TRBV9 and TRBJ2-3; TRBD2 matches 7 bases. V shed 3 bases and J 3 bases; nucleotides not matched to a gene: 1. The CDR3 runs 13 residues. Germline CDR1 is SGDLS and CDR2 is YYNGEE.

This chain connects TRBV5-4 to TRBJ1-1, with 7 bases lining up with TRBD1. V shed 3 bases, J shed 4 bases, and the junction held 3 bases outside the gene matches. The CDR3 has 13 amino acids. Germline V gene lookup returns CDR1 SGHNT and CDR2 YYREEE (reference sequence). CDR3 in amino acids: CASSWDRTTEAFF. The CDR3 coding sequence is TGTGCCAGCAGCTGGGACAGAACCACTGAAGCTTTCTTT.

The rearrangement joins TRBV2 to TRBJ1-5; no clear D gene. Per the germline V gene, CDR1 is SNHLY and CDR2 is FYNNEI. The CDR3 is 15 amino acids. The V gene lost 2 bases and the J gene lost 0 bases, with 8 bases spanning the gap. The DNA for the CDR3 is TGTGCCAGCAGTGAAAACAGAGCTAGCAATCAGCCCCAGCATTTT. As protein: CASSENRASNQPQHF.

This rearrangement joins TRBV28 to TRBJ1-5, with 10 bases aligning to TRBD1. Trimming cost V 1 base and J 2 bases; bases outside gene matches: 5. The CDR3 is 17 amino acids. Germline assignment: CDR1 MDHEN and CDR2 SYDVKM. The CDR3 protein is CASSLLTGGEGNQPQHF. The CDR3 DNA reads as TGTGCCAGCAGTTTATTGACAGGGGGCGAAGGCAATCAGCCCCAGCATTTT.

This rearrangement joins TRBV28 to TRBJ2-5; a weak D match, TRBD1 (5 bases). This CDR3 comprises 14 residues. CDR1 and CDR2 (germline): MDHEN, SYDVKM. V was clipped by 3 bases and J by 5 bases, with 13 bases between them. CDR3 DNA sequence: TGTGCCAGCAGTTTTAGAACCGCAGGGGAGACCCAGTACTTC. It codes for CASSFRTAGETQYF. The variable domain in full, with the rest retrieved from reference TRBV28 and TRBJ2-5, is DVKVTQSSRYLVKRTGEKVFLECVQDMDHENMFWYRQDPGLGLRLIYFSYDVKMKEKGDIPEGYSVSREKKERFSLILESASTNQTSMYLCASSFRTAGETQYFGPGTRLLVL.

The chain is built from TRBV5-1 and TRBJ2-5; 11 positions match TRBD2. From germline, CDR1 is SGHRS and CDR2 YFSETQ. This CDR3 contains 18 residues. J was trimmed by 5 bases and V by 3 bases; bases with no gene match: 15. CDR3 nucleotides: TGCGCCAGCAGCTGGAGTAGCGGGAGGGCCATGAAGTTGGAGACCCAGTACTTC. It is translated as CASSWSSGRAMKLETQYF.

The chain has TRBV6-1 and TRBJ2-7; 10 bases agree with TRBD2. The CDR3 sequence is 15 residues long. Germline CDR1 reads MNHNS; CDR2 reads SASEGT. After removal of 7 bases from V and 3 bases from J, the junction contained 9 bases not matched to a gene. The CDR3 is CASKNIAGGDYEQYF. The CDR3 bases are TGTGCCAGCAAAAACATAGCGGGGGGTGACTACGAGCAGTACTTC.

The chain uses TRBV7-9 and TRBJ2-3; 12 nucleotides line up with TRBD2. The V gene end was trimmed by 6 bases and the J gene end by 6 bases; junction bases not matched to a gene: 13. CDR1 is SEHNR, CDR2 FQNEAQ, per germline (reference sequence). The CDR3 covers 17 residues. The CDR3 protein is CASRPSSGREKSDTQYF. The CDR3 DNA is TGTGCCAGCAGACCTTCTAGCGGGAGGGAAAAGTCGGATACGCAGTATTTT.

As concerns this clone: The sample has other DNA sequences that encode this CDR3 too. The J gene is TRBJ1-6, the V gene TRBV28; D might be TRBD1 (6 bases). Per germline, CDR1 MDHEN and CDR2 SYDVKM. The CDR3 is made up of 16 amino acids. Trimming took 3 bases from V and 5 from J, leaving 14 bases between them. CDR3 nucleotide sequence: TGTGCCAGCAGTTTCCCCCGGACAGCCGATAATTCACCCCTCCACTTT. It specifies CASSFPRTADNSPLHF.

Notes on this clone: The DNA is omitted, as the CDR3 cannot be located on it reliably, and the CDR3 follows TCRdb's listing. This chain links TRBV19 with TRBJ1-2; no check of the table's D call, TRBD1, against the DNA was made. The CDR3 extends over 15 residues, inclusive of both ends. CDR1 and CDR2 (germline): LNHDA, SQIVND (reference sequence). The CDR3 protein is CASTSGRTGGSGYTF.

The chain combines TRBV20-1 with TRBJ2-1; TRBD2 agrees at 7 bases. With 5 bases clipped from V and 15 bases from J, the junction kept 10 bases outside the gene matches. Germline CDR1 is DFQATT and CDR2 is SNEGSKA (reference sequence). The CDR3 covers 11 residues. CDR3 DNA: TGCAGTGCTCCCACTGGACTAGAGGGGTTCTTC. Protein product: CSAPTGLEGFF.

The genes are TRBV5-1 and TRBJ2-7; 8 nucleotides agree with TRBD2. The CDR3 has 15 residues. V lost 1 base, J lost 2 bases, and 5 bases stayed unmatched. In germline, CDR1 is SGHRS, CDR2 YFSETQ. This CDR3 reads CASSLHGGATYEQYF. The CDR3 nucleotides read TGCGCCAGCAGCTTGCACGGGGGGGCCACCTACGAGCAGTACTTC.

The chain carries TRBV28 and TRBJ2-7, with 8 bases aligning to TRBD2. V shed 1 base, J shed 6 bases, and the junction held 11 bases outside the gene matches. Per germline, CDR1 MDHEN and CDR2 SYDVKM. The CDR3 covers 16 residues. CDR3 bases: TGTGCCAGCAGTTTATCCTTTGCGGGGGGATATGGCGAGCAGTACTTC. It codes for CASSLSFAGGYGEQYF.

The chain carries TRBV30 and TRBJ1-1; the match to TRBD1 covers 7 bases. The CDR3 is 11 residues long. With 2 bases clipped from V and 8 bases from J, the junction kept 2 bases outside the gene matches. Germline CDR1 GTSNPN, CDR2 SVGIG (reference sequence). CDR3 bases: TGTGCCTGGAGTACAGGGGCCGAAGCTTTCTTT. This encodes CAWSTGAEAFF.

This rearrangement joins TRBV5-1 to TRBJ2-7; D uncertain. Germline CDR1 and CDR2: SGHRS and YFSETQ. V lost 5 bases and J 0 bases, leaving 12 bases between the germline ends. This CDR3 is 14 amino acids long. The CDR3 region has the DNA TGCGCCAGCAGTAAAGCCTTGAGCTCCTACGAGCAGTACTTC. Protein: CASSKALSSYEQYF.

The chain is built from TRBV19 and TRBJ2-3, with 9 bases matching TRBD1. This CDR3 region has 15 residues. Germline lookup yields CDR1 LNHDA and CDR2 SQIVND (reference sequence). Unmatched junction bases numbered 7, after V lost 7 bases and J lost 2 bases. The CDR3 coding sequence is TGTGCCAGTAAATTTGGGACAGGGTTCACAGATACGCAGTATTTT. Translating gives CASKFGTGFTDTQYF.

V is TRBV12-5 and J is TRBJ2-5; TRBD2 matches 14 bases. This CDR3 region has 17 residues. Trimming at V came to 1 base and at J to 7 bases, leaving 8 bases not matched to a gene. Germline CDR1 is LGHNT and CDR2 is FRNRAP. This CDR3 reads CASGLASGTSGRWTQYF. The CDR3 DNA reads TGTGCTAGTGGTTTGGCGAGCGGGACTAGCGGGAGATGGACCCAGTACTTC.

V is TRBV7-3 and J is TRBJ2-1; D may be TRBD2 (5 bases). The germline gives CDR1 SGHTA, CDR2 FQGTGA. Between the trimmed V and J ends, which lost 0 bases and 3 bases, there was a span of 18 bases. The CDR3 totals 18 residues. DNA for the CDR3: TGTGCCAGCAGCTTAACTTCGGGAATAGGAACCCACTACAATGAGCAGTTCTTC. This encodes CASSLTSGIGTHYNEQFF.

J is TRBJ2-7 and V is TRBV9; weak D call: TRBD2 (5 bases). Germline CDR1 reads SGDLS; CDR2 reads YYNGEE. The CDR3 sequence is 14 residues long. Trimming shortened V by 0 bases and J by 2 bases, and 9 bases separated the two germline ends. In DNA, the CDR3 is TGTGCCAGCAGCGTAGATCGGGGAACCTACGAGCAGTACTTC. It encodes CASSVDRGTYEQYF.

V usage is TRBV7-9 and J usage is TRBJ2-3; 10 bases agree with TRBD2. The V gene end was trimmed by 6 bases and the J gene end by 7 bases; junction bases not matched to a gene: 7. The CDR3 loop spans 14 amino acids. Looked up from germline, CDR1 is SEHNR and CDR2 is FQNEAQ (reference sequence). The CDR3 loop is CASSVAGGLNTQYF. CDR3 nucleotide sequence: TGTGCCAGCAGTGTAGCGGGGGGATTAAATACGCAGTATTTT.

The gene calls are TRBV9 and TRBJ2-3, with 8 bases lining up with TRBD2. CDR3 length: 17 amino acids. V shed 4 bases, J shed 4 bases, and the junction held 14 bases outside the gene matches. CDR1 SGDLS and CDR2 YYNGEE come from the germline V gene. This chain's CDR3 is CASSFRAGTGGSDTQYF. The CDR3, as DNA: TGTGCCAGCAGCTTTCGGGCCGGGACGGGAGGGTCAGATACGCAGTATTTT.

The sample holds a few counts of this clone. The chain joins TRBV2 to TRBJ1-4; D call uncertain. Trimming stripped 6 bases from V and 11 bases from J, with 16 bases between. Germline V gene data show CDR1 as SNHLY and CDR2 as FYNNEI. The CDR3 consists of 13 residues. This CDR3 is CASRRDNSYKLFF. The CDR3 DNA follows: TGTGCCAGCAGGCGGGATAACTCTTATAAACTGTTTTTT. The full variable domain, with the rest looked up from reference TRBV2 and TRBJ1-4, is EPEVTQTPSHQVTQMGQEVILRCVPISNHLYFYWYRQILGQKVEFLVSFYNNEISEKSEIFDDQFSVERPDGSNFTLKIRSTKLEDSAMYFCASRRDNSYKLFFGSGTQLSVL.